This entry is about one T cell receptor beta chain. As yet, its antigen is unknown. The data derive from a study of human T cells and chemical hapten exposure. Findings and limits, study-wide: Those TCRs sitting above 1 in 1000 frequency stayed the same with DPC sensitization.

The CDR3 is 17 residues long. Losses at the gene ends were 2 bases for V and 5 bases for J; bases not matched to a gene: 4. Germline CDR1 KGHDR, CDR2 SFDVKD. TCRdb redid the calling of the RACE reads with MiXCR, one entry per CDR3 protein. This table has about 80,000 distinct CDR3 sequences, around 9.4% appearing once. Time point here: healthy volunteer bleed at 6 weeks. Extraction yielded total RNA from whole blood (unfractionated). The chain employs TRBV24-1 and TRBJ2-1; the match to TRBD2 covers 14 bases. The sequence derives from a female donor in good health. Some clones in this sample may be carry-over from other donors' samples. The specimen was whole blood. CDR3 protein: CATSDWTSGGTHNEQFF. CDR3 coding DNA: TGTGCCACCAGTGATTGGACTAGCGGGGGGACTCACAATGAGCAGTTCTTC.